The 19 T cell receptor beta chains listed next were all sequenced from one sample in a study of T cell changes during pregnancy in multiple sclerosis. Assay used: immunoSEQ multiplex PCR; TCRdb lists only in-frame clones, some missing. Of more than 35,000 clones listed, almost 90% are singletons. Material: CD4+ T cells from peripheral blood mononuclear cells, obtained in the second trimester of pregnancy. The receptors derive from a female donor with multiple sclerosis, enrolled in a pregnancy study.

V usage is TRBV7-2 and J usage is TRBJ2-4, with 10 bases aligning to TRBD2. The germline CDR1 and CDR2 sequences are SGHTA and FQGNSA. CDR3 size: 18 residues. V shed 5 bases and J 3 bases; nucleotides not matched to a gene: 13. CDR3: CASSQGLAGVSGKNIQYF. CDR3 DNA sequence: TGTGCCAGCAGCCAGGGTCTAGCGGGGGTTAGCGGCAAAAACATTCAGTACTTC.

The V and J genes are TRBV6-1 and TRBJ1-2, with 7 nucleotides matching TRBD1. Germline V lookup: CDR1 MNHNS, CDR2 SASEGT. The CDR3 loop spans 14 amino acids. V dropped 5 bases and J dropped 4; count of bases not matched to a gene: 7. The CDR3, as DNA: TGTGCCAGCAGTCCGCAGGGGGAGGTCTATGGCTACACCTTC. Translating it yields CASSPQGEVYGYTF.

Here the CDR3 reads CASSQDRAGTVYNEQFF. CDR3 in DNA: TGTGCCAGCAGCCAAGATCGGGCCGGGACAGTCTACAATGAGCAGTTCTTC. The V and J genes are TRBV14 and TRBJ2-1, with 7 bases matching TRBD1. CDR1 and CDR2 (germline): SGHDN, FVKESK. V shed 0 bases and J 3 bases; nucleotides not matched to a gene: 8. This CDR3 is 17 amino acids long.

V usage is TRBV7-8 and J usage is TRBJ1-5; D might be TRBD1 (6 bases). The V end was cut by 3 bases, the J end by 10 bases, with 10 bases between. Germline assignment: CDR1 SGHVS and CDR2 FQNEAQ. The CDR3 runs 12 residues. The CDR3 nucleotides read TGTGCCAGCAGCTTGGGGGCGGGCCCCCAGCATTTT. Amino acids: CASSLGAGPQHF. Full variable domain (missing parts from reference TRBV7-8 and TRBJ1-5): GAGVSQSPRYKVAKRGQDVALRCDPISGHVSLFWYQQALGQGPEFLTYFQNEAQLDKSGLPSDRFFAERPEGSVSTLKIQRTQQEDSAVYLCASSLGAGPQHFGDGTRLSIL.

The chain recombines TRBV18 with TRBJ1-4, with 7 bases fitting TRBD1. The CDR3 covers 16 residues. After removal of 6 bases from V and 4 bases from J, the junction contained 11 bases not matched to a gene. Germline V gives CDR1 KGHSH, CDR2 LQKENI. The DNA of the CDR3 is TGTGCCAGCTCCCCGGACAGGCTAAAGTATAATGAAAAACTGTTTTTT. Translating it yields CASSPDRLKYNEKLFF.

A single count supports this clone. The chain is built from TRBV19 and TRBJ1-5; D gene uncertain. The CDR3 length is 17 residues. Trimming took off 6 bases at V and 5 bases at J, with 23 bases between the two ends. The V gene's germline CDR1 is LNHDA and CDR2 SQIVND (reference sequence). CDR3 DNA sequence: TGTGCCAGTAGACTGCGGGCGAGAGAGGCCTCCGATCAGCCCCAGCATTTT. Translated: CASRLRAREASDQPQHF.

This chain joins TRBV21-1 and TRBJ1-4; TRBD1 is the table's D call, not checked against the DNA. TRBV21-1 is an annotated pseudogene. The CDR3 totals 17 residues. CDR3 residues: CASSDRGVTATNEKLFF. Written as DNA, the CDR3 is TGTGCCAGCAGTGACAGGGGCGTAACTGCAACTAATGAAAAACTGTTTTTT.

J is TRBJ2-3 and V is TRBV20-1, with D possibly matching TRBD2 (5 bases). This CDR3 comprises 11 residues. Trimming took off 8 bases at V and 6 bases at J, with 12 bases between the two ends. Germline V CDR1 and CDR2: DFQATT, SNEGSKA (reference sequence). CDR3 DNA: TGCAGTCCCGGGGTTGGGGATACGCAGTATTTT. It yields the protein CSPGVGDTQYF.

This clone appeared once. This rearrangement joins TRBV13 to TRBJ2-2; D remains unclear. The CDR3 totals 12 residues. Germline-derived CDR1 and CDR2 are PRHDT and FYEKMQ (reference sequence). V was clipped by 1 base and J by 8 bases, with 5 bases between them. CDR3 in amino acids: CASSLVRGELFF. The CDR3 DNA sequence: TGTGCCAGCAGCTTAGTCCGGGGGGAGCTGTTTTTT.

CDR3: CASSSTGTETYEQYF. In nucleotides, the CDR3 is TGTGCCAGCAGTTCGACCGGGACAGAGACCTACGAGCAGTACTTC. This chain connects TRBV28 to TRBJ2-7; 7 nucleotides line up with TRBD1. Looked up from germline, CDR1 is MDHEN and CDR2 is SYDVKM. J gave up 2 bases and V 4 bases, and 8 bases lay outside the gene matches. The CDR3 runs 15 residues.

The gene calls are TRBV5-1 and TRBJ2-2, with 13 positions matching TRBD2. This CDR3 comprises 16 residues. V lost 4 bases and J lost 7; bases outside the gene matches: 7. Germline V gene sequence: CDR1 SGHRS, CDR2 YFSETQ. In DNA form, the CDR3 reads TGCGCCAGCAGCCATAGGACTAGCGGGAGTGACGGGGAGCTGTTTTTT. This sequence encodes CASSHRTSGSDGELFF.

The genes are TRBV27 and TRBJ1-2; TRBD1 might be the D (6 bases). CDR1 and CDR2 (germline): MNHEY, SMNVEV (reference sequence). This CDR3 region has 15 residues. Trimming left V 4 bases short and J 4 bases short, with 16 bases between. CDR3 amino acids: CASSSGQGVIYGYTF. The CDR3 bases are TGTGCCAGCAGTTCGGGACAAGGCGTCATCTATGGCTACACCTTC.

The rearrangement joins TRBV5-4 to TRBJ1-2, with 10 nucleotides matching TRBD1. Germline lookup yields CDR1 SGHNT and CDR2 YYREEE (reference sequence). With 4 bases clipped from V and 7 bases from J, the junction kept 10 bases outside the gene matches. The CDR3 is made up of 15 amino acids. The CDR3 sequence is CASSPRTGGMRGYTF. The CDR3 nucleotides are TGTGCCAGCAGCCCGAGGACAGGGGGAATGCGTGGCTACACCTTC.

The J gene is TRBJ1-2, the V gene TRBV7-6; TRBD1 matches 10 bases. CDR3 length: 15 amino acids. The V segment lost 5 bases and the J segment 7 bases; nucleotides outside the gene matches: 10. Looked up from germline, CDR1 is SGHVS and CDR2 is FNYEAQ. The CDR3 spells CASSTGQGRVSGYTF. DNA of the CDR3: TGTGCCAGCAGCACGGGACAGGGGCGAGTGTCTGGCTACACCTTC.

A single count supports this clone. The chain links TRBV5-8 to TRBJ2-1; 10 bases line up with TRBD1. CDR1 SGHTS and CDR2 YDEGEE come from the germline V gene. With V trimmed by 8 bases and J by 6 bases, 8 bases remained unmatched. The length of the CDR3 is 14 residues. CDR3 nucleotide sequence: TGTGCCAGTGGGACAGGGGTTATCCGCAATGAGCAGTTCTTC. This translates into CASGTGVIRNEQFF.

The gene calls are TRBV5-4 and TRBJ1-1; 10 nucleotides agree with TRBD1. The CDR3 length is 18 residues. In germline, CDR1 is SGHNT, CDR2 YYREEE (reference sequence). J gave up 0 bases and V 5 bases, and 13 bases lay outside the gene matches. CDR3 in amino acids: CASSRIRDRGPMNTEAFF. Here the CDR3 DNA reads TGTGCCAGCAGTAGGATTAGGGACAGGGGACCCATGAACACTGAAGCTTTCTTT.

Here the CDR3 reads CASSQLGLARYEQYF. In nucleotides, the CDR3 is TGCGCCAGCAGCCAATTGGGACTAGCGAGATACGAGCAGTACTTC. This chain uses TRBV4-1 with TRBJ2-7, with 10 bases lining up with TRBD2. The germline CDR1 and CDR2 sequences are MGHRA and YSYEKL. V lost 2 bases and J lost 4; bases outside the gene matches: 5. CDR3 length: 15 amino acids.

V is TRBV7-2 and J is TRBJ2-7, with D perhaps TRBD2 (6 bases). Trimming took 1 base from V and 2 from J, leaving 12 bases between them. CDR1 and CDR2 (germline): SGHTA, FQGNSA. The CDR3 length is 15 residues. The CDR3 spells CASSLELATTYEQYF. The CDR3 DNA reads as TGTGCCAGCAGCTTAGAGCTAGCGACCACCTACGAGCAGTACTTC.

The rearrangement uses TRBV29-1 and TRBJ2-3; 9 positions agree with TRBD1. The CDR3 length is 15 residues. Trimming removed 1 base from V and 3 bases from J; junction bases left unmatched: 5. Germline CDR1 SQVTM, CDR2 ANQGSEA. The CDR3 region has the DNA TGCAGCGTTGAAGCTAACGACAGGGGGACAGATACGCAGTATTTT. The encoded protein is CSVEANDRGTDTQYF.